The subject of this entry is one TCR beta chain. These data come from a study of cytotoxic CD8 clonotypes in ibrutinib-treated CLL. Study overall: Patients: roughly ten relapsed/refractory, some 16 treatment-naive, roughly 17 IGHV unmutated.

Assay used: immunoSEQ multiplex PCR; TCRdb lists only in-frame clones, some missing. The sample contains approximately 350,000 clones, about 61% of which appear only once. CDR3 size: 15 residues. The V gene end was trimmed by 6 bases and the J gene end by 7 bases; junction bases not matched to a gene: 11. Germline V gene data show CDR1 as MNHEY and CDR2 as SVGAGI. V is TRBV6-5 and J is TRBJ2-7; 11 bases map to TRBD2. The sample here was PBMCs, taken after 36 months of ibrutinib treatment. This clonotype was sampled from a human donor with chronic lymphocytic leukemia. CDR3 nucleotides: TGTGCCAGCAGCTCTAGCGGGGGGTTCTCTCTAGAGCAGTACTTC. This codes for CASSSSGGFSLEQYF.